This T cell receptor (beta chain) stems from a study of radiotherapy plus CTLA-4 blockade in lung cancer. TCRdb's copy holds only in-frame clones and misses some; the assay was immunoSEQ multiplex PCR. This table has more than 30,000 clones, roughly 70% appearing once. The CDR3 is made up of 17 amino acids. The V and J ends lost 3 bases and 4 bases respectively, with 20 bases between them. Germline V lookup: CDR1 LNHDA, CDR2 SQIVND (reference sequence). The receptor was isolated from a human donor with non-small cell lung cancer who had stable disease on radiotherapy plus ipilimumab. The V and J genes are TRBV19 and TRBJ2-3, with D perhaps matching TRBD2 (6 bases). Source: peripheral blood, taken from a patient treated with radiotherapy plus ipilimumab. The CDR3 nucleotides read TGTGCCAGTAGTATTAAGGCGGGGCTAGCGTCTTCAGATACGCAGTATTTT. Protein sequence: CASSIKAGLASSDTQYF.